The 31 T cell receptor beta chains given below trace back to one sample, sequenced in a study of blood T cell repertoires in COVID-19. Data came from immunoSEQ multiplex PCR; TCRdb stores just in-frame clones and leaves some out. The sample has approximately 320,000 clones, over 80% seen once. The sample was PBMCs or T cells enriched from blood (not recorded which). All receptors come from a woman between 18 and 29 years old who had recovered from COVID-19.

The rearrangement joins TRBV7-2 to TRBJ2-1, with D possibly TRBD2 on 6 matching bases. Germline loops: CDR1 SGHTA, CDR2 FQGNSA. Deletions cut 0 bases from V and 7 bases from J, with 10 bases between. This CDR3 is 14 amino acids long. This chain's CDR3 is CASSLATSSNEQFF. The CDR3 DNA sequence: TGTGCCAGCAGCTTAGCGACTAGTAGTAATGAGCAGTTCTTC.

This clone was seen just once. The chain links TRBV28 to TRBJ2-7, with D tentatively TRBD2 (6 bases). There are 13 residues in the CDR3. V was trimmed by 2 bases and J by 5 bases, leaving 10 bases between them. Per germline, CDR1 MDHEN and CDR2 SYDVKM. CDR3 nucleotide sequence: TGTGCCAGCAGTTTACGACTAGATCACGAGCAGTACTTC. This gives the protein CASSLRLDHEQYF. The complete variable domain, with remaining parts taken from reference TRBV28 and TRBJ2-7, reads DVKVTQSSRYLVKRTGEKVFLECVQDMDHENMFWYRQDPGLGLRLIYFSYDVKMKEKGDIPEGYSVSREKKERFSLILESASTNQTSMYLCASSLRLDHEQYFGPGTRLTVT.

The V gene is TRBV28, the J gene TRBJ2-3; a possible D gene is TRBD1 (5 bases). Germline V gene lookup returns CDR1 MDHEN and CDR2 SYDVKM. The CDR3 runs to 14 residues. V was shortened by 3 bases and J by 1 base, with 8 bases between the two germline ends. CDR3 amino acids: CASSFLQGTDTQYF. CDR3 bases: TGTGCCAGCAGTTTTTTACAGGGCACAGATACGCAGTATTTT. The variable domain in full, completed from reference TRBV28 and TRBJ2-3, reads DVKVTQSSRYLVKRTGEKVFLECVQDMDHENMFWYRQDPGLGLRLIYFSYDVKMKEKGDIPEGYSVSREKKERFSLILESASTNQTSMYLCASSFLQGTDTQYFGPGTRLTVL.

This CDR3 is CASSLRYEQYF. CDR3 sequence (DNA): TGTGCCAGCAGTTTACGCTACGAGCAGTACTTC. This chain uses TRBV28 with TRBJ2-7; D is unresolved. The CDR3 extends over 11 amino acids. Per the germline V gene, CDR1 is MDHEN and CDR2 is SYDVKM. V was shortened by 2 bases and J by 3 bases, with 2 bases between the two germline ends.

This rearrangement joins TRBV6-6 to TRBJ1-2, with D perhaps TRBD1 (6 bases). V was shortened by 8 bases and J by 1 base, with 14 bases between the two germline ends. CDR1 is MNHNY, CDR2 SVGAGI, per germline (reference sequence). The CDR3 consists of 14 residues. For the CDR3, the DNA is TGTGCCAGCTATTCGACAGGAATTAACTATGGCTACACCTTC. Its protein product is CASYSTGINYGYTF.

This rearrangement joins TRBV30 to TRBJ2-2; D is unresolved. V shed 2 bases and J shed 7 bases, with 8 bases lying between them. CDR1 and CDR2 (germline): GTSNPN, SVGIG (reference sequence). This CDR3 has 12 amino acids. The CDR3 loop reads CAWSFPYGELFF. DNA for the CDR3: TGTGCCTGGAGTTTTCCCTACGGGGAGCTGTTTTTT.

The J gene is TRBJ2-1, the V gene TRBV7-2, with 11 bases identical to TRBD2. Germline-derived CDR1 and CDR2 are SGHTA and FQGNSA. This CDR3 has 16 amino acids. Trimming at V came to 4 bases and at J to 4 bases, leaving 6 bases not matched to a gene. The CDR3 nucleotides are TGTGCCAGCAGCTCTACTAGCGGGAGTGTTTACAATGAGCAGTTCTTC. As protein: CASSSTSGSVYNEQFF.

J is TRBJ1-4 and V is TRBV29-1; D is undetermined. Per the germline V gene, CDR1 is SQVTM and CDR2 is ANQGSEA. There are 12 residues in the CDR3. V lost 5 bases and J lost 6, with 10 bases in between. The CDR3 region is CSVKGGDEKLFF. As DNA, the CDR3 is TGCAGCGTTAAGGGAGGCGATGAAAAACTGTTTTTT. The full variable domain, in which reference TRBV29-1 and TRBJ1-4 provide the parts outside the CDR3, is SAVISQKPSRDICQRGTSLTIQCQVDSQVTMMFWYRQQPGQSLTLIATANQGSEATYESGFVIDKFPISRPNLTFSTLTVSNMSPEDSSIYLCSVKGGDEKLFFGSGTQLSVL.

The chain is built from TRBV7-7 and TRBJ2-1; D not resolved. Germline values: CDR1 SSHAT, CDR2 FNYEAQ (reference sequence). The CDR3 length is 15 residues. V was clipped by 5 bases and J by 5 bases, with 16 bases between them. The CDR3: CASSVGFSTDNEQFF. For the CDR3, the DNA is TGTGCCAGCAGCGTGGGCTTCAGCACCGACAATGAGCAGTTCTTC.

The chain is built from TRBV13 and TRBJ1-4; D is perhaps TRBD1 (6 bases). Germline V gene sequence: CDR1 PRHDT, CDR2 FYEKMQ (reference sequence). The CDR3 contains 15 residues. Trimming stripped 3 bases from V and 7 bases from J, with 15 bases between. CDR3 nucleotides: TGTGCCAGCAGCTTTGCGGCGGGAGGGGGTGAAAAACTGTTTTTT. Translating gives CASSFAAGGGEKLFF.

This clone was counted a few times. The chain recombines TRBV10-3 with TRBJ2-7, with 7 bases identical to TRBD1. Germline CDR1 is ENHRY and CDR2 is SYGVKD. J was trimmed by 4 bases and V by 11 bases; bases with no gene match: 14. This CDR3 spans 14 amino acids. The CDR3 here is CASKPTGTEYEQYF. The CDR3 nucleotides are TGTGCCTCGAAACCGACCGGGACAGAGTACGAGCAGTACTTC.

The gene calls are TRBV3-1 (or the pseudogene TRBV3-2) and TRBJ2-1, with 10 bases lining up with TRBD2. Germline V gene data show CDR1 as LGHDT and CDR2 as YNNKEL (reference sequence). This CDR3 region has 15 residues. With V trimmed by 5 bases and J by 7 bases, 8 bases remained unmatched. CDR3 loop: CASSTRGLASNEQFF. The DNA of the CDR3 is TGTGCCAGCAGCACCCGGGGACTAGCGTCGAATGAGCAGTTCTTC.

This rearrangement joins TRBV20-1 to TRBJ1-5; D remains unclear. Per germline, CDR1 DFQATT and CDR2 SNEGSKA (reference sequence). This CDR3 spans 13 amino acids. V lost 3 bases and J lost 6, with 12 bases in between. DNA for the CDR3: TGCAGTGCTAGTGGTAGACACCCTCAGCCCCAGCATTTT. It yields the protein CSASGRHPQPQHF.

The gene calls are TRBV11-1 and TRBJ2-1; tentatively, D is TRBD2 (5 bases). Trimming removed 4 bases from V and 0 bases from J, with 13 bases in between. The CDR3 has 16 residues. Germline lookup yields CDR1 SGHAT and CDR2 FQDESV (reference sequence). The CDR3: CASSSGTRPSYNEQFF. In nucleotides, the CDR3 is TGTGCCAGCAGCTCCGGAACTAGGCCCTCCTACAATGAGCAGTTCTTC. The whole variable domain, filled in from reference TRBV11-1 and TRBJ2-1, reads EAEVAQSPRYKITEKSQAVAFWCDPISGHATLYWYRQILGQGPELLVQFQDESVVDDSQLPKDRFSAERLKGVDSTLKIQPAELGDSAMYLCASSSGTRPSYNEQFFGPGTRLTVL.

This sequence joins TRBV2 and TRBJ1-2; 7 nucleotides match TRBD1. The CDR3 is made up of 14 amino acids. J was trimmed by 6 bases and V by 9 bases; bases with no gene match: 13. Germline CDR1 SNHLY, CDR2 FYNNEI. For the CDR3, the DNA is TGTGCCAGGGGCTCAACAGGGGAGGTTAATGGCTACACCTTC. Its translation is CARGSTGEVNGYTF.

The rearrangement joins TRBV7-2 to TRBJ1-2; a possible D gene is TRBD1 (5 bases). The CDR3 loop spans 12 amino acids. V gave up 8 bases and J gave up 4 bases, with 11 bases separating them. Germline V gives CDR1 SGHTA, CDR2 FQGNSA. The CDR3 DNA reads TGTGCCAGCGTCCGGGGGGGCTATGGCTACACCTTC. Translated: CASVRGGYGYTF.

CDR3 residues: CASSRARGGYTF. The CDR3 region has the DNA TGTGCCAGCAGCCGGGCCCGGGGGGGCTACACCTTC. The genes are TRBV7-3 and TRBJ1-2; tentative D call: TRBD1 (5 bases). The CDR3 totals 12 residues. V lost 5 bases, J lost 8 bases, and 12 bases lay in between. Germline V gene data show CDR1 as SGHTA and CDR2 as FQGTGA. Using reference TRBV7-3 and TRBJ1-2 for the parts outside the CDR3, the full variable domain is GAGVSQTPSNKVTEKGKYVELRCDPISGHTALYWYRQSLGQGPEFLIYFQGTGAADDSGLPNDRFFAVRPEGSVSTLKIQRTERGDSAVYLCASSRARGGYTFGSGTRLTVV.

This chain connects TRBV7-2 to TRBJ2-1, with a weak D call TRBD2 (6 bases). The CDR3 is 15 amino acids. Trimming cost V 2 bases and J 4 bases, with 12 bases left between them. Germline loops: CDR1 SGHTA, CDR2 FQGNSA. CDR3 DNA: TGTGCCAGCAGCTTATTAGCGGCCTTATACAATGAGCAGTTCTTC. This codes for CASSLLAALYNEQFF.

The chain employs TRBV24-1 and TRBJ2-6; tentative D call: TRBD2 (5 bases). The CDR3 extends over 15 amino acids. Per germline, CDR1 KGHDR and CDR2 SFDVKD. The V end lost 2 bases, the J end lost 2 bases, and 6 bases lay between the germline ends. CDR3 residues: CATSDSGTGANVLTF. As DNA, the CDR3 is TGTGCCACCAGTGATTCCGGGACTGGGGCCAACGTCCTGACTTTC.

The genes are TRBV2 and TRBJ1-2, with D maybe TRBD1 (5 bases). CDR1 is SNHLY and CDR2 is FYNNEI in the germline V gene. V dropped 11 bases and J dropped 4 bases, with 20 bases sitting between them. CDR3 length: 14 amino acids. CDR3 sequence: CAWIGAGKTYGYTF. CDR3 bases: TGTGCCTGGATTGGGGCAGGGAAGACCTATGGCTACACCTTC.

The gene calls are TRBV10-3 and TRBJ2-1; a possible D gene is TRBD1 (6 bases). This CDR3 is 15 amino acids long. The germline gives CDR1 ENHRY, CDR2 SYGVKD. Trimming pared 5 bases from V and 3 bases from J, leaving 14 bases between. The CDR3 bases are TGTGCCATCAGTCCACGGGACACCCGCTACAATGAGCAGTTCTTC. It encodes CAISPRDTRYNEQFF.

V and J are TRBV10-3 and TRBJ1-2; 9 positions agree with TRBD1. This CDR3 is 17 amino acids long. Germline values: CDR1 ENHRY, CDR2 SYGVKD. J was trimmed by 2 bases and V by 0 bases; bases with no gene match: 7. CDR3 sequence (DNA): TGTGCCATCAGTGAGTCAGGTGTACAGGGGGCAAACTATGGCTACACCTTC. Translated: CAISESGVQGANYGYTF.

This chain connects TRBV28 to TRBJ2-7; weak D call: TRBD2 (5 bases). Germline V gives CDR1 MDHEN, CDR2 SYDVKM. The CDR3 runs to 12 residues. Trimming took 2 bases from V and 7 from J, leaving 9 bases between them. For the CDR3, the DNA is TGTGCCAGCAGTTTACTCGGACTGGAGCAGTACTTC. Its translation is CASSLLGLEQYF.

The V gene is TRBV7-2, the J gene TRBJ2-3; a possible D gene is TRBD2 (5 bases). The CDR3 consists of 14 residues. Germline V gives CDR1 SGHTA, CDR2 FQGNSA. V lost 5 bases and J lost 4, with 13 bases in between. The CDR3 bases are TGTGCCAGCAGCCCCGGGATGGCTGCAGATACGCAGTATTTT. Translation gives CASSPGMAADTQYF.

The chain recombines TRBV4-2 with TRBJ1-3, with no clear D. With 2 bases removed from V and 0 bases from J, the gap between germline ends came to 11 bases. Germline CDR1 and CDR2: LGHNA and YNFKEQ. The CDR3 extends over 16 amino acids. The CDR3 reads CASSQHQESSGNTIYF. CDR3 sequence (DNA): TGTGCCAGCAGCCAACACCAGGAAAGCTCTGGAAACACCATATATTTT.

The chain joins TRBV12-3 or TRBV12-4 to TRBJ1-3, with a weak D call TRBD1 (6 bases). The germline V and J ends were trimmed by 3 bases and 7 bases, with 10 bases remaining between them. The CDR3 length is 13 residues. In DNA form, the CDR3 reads TGTGCCAGCAGTTTCCGCAGGGGTAACACCATATATTTT. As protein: CASSFRRGNTIYF.

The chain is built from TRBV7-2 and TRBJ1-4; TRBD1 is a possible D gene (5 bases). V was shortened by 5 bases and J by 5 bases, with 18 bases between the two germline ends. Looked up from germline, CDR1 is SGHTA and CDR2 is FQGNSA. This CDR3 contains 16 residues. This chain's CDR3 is CASSPMGGRSNEKLFF. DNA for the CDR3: TGTGCCAGCAGCCCAATGGGGGGGAGGTCGAATGAAAAACTGTTTTTT.

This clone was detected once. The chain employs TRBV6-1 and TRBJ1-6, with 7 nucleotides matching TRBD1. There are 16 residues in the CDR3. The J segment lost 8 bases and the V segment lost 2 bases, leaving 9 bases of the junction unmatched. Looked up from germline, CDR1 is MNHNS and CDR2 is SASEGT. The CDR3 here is CASSEHGTANYSPLHF. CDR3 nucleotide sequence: TGTGCCAGCAGTGAACATGGGACAGCGAACTATTCACCCCTCCACTTT.

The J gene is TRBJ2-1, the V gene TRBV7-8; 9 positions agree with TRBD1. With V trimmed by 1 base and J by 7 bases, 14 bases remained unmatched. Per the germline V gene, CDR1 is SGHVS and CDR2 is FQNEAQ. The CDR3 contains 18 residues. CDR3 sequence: CASSLVGTGTGGKNEQFF. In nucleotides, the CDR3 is TGTGCCAGCAGCTTAGTTGGGACAGGGACTGGGGGCAAGAATGAGCAGTTCTTC.

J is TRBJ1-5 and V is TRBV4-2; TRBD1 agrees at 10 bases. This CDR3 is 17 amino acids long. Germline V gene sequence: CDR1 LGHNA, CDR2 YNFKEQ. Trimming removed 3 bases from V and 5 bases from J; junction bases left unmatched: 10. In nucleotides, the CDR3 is TGTGCCAGCAGCCAGGCCGGGACAGGGGATCGGGATCAGCCCCAGCATTTT. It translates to CASSQAGTGDRDQPQHF.

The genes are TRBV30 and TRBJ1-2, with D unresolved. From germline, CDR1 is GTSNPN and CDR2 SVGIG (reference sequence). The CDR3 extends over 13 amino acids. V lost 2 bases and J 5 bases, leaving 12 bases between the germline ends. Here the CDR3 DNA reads TGTGCCTGGAGTCGGGGTACGGGGTATGGCTACACCTTC. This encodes CAWSRGTGYGYTF.